The rows below give T cell receptor beta chains drawn from one sample of a study of T cells in narcolepsy. Sequenced by immunoSEQ multiplex PCR; TCRdb stores in-frame clones only, minus some. Of roughly 34,000 clones listed, 70% to 85% are singletons. Sequencing was carried out using CD45RA- memory CD4+ T cells from PBMCs. These receptors were obtained from a human donor with narcolepsy. Both conserved end residues are trimmed from each CDR3. D genes are given only for firm matches. Clone size is given for some rows only: seen once, a few or many times, or a class if the clone is expanded.

cdr3_aa v_call clone_size j_call d_call
ASSDPRGKGYGYT TRBV25-1 NA TRBJ1-2 NA
ASSQEPHTTGNTIY TRBV4-3 once TRBJ1-3 NA
ASSYSMVMNEQF TRBV6-5 NA TRBJ2-1 NA
ASSRQDYNEKLF TRBV7-9 NA TRBJ1-4 NA
ASSVRFGLAASAEQY TRBV7-8 NA TRBJ2-7 TRBD2
ASSLGLAGGTDTQY TRBV7-3 once TRBJ2-3 TRBD2
ASSQELGSSGANVLT TRBV4-1 NA TRBJ2-6 NA
ASSSWPLYNEQF TRBV7-9 NA TRBJ2-1 NA
ASSYEGWQY TRBV6-5 NA TRBJ2-7 NA
ASSGTTRYLGETQY TRBV6-1 NA TRBJ2-5 NA
ASKTDYNQPQH TRBV2 NA TRBJ1-5 NA
ASSPPVGGSGEQY TRBV18 NA TRBJ2-7 NA
ASSPLRGQGPEEKLF TRBV11-2 NA TRBJ1-4 TRBD1
ASNPSRPYSFTYNEQF TRBV19 NA TRBJ2-1 NA
ASSKSGQENTEAF TRBV19 NA TRBJ1-1 NA
ASSRTGGNSPLH TRBV7-8 NA TRBJ1-6 TRBD1
ASSLGRQGVGYT TRBV7-8 NA TRBJ1-2 TRBD1
ASSYSGGGSTIY TRBV6-6 NA TRBJ1-3 NA
ATSRSEAGVSTDTQY TRBV15 NA TRBJ2-3 TRBD2
ASSSQGAADTQY TRBV7-2 NA TRBJ2-3 TRBD1
ATSRVRLAGVTGELF TRBV15 NA TRBJ2-2 TRBD2
ASSLLRGQPQH TRBV27 NA TRBJ1-5 NA
ASRSSGNTIY TRBV7-9 NA TRBJ1-3 NA
ASIEGGFGAEAF TRBV10-2 NA TRBJ1-1 NA
ASSATAGAGELF TRBV9 NA TRBJ2-2 NA
ASSPRTGPGGTQY TRBV14 NA TRBJ2-5 NA
ASSSNRAETQY TRBV2 NA TRBJ2-5 NA
ASSTTSQMDTIY TRBV18 NA TRBJ1-3 NA
ASSSYPGTSPETQY TRBV5-1 NA TRBJ2-5 TRBD2
ASSPPGEGGQAF TRBV7-8 NA TRBJ1-1 NA
ASSPMDSSADGYT TRBV11-1 NA TRBJ1-2 NA
ASSLSWGTDTQY TRBV7-2 NA TRBJ2-3 NA
ASSRDRGSGGYT TRBV6-4 NA TRBJ1-2 TRBD1
ASSGGTDNSPLH TRBV5-5 NA TRBJ1-6 TRBD1
ASSRGTSGNQETQY TRBV4-2 NA TRBJ2-5 TRBD2
ASSQGWGKDEKLF TRBV4-1 NA TRBJ1-4 NA
ASSYSLGSEAF TRBV7-9 NA TRBJ1-1 NA
ASNAVKGNEQF TRBV6-5 NA TRBJ2-1 NA
ASFDLDSYT TRBV5-8 NA TRBJ1-2 NA
ASSYSNSPLH TRBV6-6 NA TRBJ1-6 NA
ASSSDLIYTEQF TRBV9 NA TRBJ2-1 NA
ASSLEGGKLF TRBV5-1 NA TRBJ1-4 NA
ASSLPGLADGTDTQY TRBV2 NA TRBJ2-3 TRBD2
ASSTPNQPQH TRBV6-5 few TRBJ1-5 NA
ASGSGSGAQGSYYGYT TRBV12-5 NA TRBJ1-2 TRBD1
ASSLGIVRETQY TRBV7-2 NA TRBJ2-5 NA
ASSPSGGAVGELF TRBV9 NA TRBJ2-2 TRBD2
ASSPPYRQETQY TRBV18 NA TRBJ2-5 NA
ASSLGGRGVNEQY TRBV5-1 once TRBJ2-7 NA
AGWDRTGEQY TRBV6-1 NA TRBJ2-7 TRBD1
ASSQSGGMSSTDTQY TRBV4-2 NA TRBJ2-3 TRBD2
ASASFGQETQY TRBV19 once TRBJ2-5 NA
ASSRGGQPQH TRBV7-9 few TRBJ1-5 NA
ATDRALRGELF TRBV19 NA TRBJ2-2 NA
ASSLTSGGDTQY TRBV9 NA TRBJ2-3 TRBD1
ASTLGPTGAEAF TRBV5-6 NA TRBJ1-1 NA
ASTSEQPNQPQH TRBV6-1 NA TRBJ1-5 NA